One and the same sample provided the 27 T cell receptor beta chains below, sequenced in a study of T cells after yellow fever vaccination. TCRdb reanalysed the 5' RACE reads using MiXCR and keeps one entry per CDR3 protein. The sample consists of 300,000 to 400,000 distinct CDR3 sequences, 6.2% of them appearing once. Material: PBMCs, obtained 5 days after the yellow fever booster vaccination. All receptors come from a man aged 30-40 years who received the YFV17D yellow fever vaccine.

This clonotype came up many times. V is TRBV15 and J is TRBJ1-1, with D possibly being TRBD1 (6 bases). The V end was cut by 2 bases, the J end by 2 bases, with 9 bases between. This CDR3 is 14 amino acids long. From germline, CDR1 is LNHNV and CDR2 YYDKDF (reference sequence). DNA of the CDR3: TGTGCCACCAGCAGAAACAGGGTAAACACTGAAGCTTTCTTT. Translated: CATSRNRVNTEAFF.

This clonotype was seen once. The chain is built from TRBV10-3 and TRBJ1-2; a possible D gene is TRBD1 (6 bases). This CDR3 is built from 13 residues. Germline CDR1 and CDR2: ENHRY and SYGVKD. Deletions cut 11 bases from V and 4 bases from J, with 17 bases between. The CDR3 loop reads CAHRARDGYGYTF. The DNA for the CDR3 is TGTGCCCACAGGGCCAGGGATGGCTATGGCTACACCTTC.

The table lists this clonotype with many counts. The genes are TRBV7-2 and TRBJ2-7, with 7 bases fitting TRBD1. CDR1 and CDR2 (germline): SGHTA, FQGNSA. V was pared by 5 bases and J by 2 bases, with 12 bases of the junction left unmatched. This CDR3 contains 16 residues. The CDR3 is CASSPRGDSIPYEQYF. The CDR3 coding sequence is TGTGCCAGCAGCCCCCGTGGGGACAGTATCCCCTACGAGCAGTACTTC.

The table lists this clonotype with a few counts. The V and J genes are TRBV7-9 and TRBJ2-1; a weak D match, TRBD2 (5 bases). Germline CDR1 is SEHNR and CDR2 is FQNEAQ (reference sequence). Trimming stripped 4 bases from V and 4 bases from J, with 14 bases between. This CDR3 has 15 residues. CDR3 residues: CASSSEFGVYNEQFF. The CDR3 DNA sequence: TGTGCCAGCAGCTCCGAGTTCGGGGTATACAATGAGCAGTTCTTC.

The genes are TRBV15 and TRBJ2-7; 16 positions agree with TRBD2. V was clipped by 3 bases and J by 11 bases; unmatched bases: 10. The CDR3 is 16 residues long. Germline loops: CDR1 LNHNV, CDR2 YYDKDF (reference sequence). CDR3 protein: CATSSDLGLAGGKKYF. The DNA of the CDR3 is TGTGCCACCAGCAGCGACCTGGGACTAGCGGGAGGGAAGAAGTACTTC.

This chain connects TRBV18 to TRBJ2-7; perhaps TRBD1 as D (7 bases). This CDR3 has 12 residues. V gave up 8 bases and J gave up 6 bases, with 14 bases separating them. The germline gives CDR1 KGHSH, CDR2 LQKENI. The CDR3 sequence is CASNQGGGEQYF. CDR3 DNA sequence: TGTGCCAGCAATCAGGGGGGCGGCGAGCAGTACTTC.

This clonotype has a handful of counts. This sequence joins TRBV10-3 and TRBJ2-2, with 8 nucleotides matching TRBD1. Per the germline V gene, CDR1 is ENHRY and CDR2 is SYGVKD. V trimming: 4 bases; J trimming: 2 bases; junction bases outside the gene matches: 6. This CDR3 region has 16 residues. The DNA for the CDR3 is TGTGCCATCAGTGGGGCCGGGACAGGAAACACCGGGGAGCTGTTTTTT. Protein sequence: CAISGAGTGNTGELFF.

This clonotype was found many times. This chain links TRBV5-4 with TRBJ2-1, with TRBD1 matching 10 bases. Trimming at V came to 0 bases and at J to 15 bases, leaving 6 bases not matched to a gene. Looked up from germline, CDR1 is SGHNT and CDR2 is YYREEE (reference sequence). The CDR3 contains 13 residues. CDR3 sequence (DNA): TGTGCCAGCAGCTTGGTCGAGGGACAGGGGTGGTTCTTC. Amino acids: CASSLVEGQGWFF.

This clonotype has more than one count but fewer than ten. The V and J genes are TRBV11-2 and TRBJ2-3; D not resolved. The CDR3 has 15 residues. Germline values: CDR1 SGHAT, CDR2 FQNNGV. V was clipped by 1 base and J by 2 bases, with 10 bases between them. The DNA of the CDR3 is TGTGCCAGCAGCTTAGGGCAGCGTATCACAGATACGCAGTATTTT. Protein product: CASSLGQRITDTQYF.

This clonotype came up many times. The rearrangement uses TRBV6-1 and TRBJ1-1; D remains ambiguous. V was cut by 6 bases and J by 0 bases, with 8 bases left in between. Germline V gene sequence: CDR1 MNHNS, CDR2 SASEGT. This CDR3 is 13 amino acids long. The CDR3 nucleotides read TGTGCCAGCAGCAACTTGATGAACACTGAAGCTTTCTTT. Its protein is CASSNLMNTEAFF.

The chain employs TRBV19 and TRBJ2-7, with 11 nucleotides matching TRBD2. Germline V gene sequence: CDR1 LNHDA, CDR2 SQIVND (reference sequence). V dropped 2 bases and J dropped 2; count of bases not matched to a gene: 2. The CDR3 spans 15 residues. The CDR3 DNA is TGTGCCAGTAGTATAAAACTAGCGGGAGCCTACGAGCAGTACTTC. It encodes CASSIKLAGAYEQYF. Together with reference TRBV19 and TRBJ2-7, the CDR3 gives the full variable domain: DGGITQSPKYLFRKEGQNVTLSCEQNLNHDAMYWYRQDPGQGLRLIYYSQIVNDFQKGDIAEGYSVSREKKESFPLTVTSAQKNPTAFYLCASSIKLAGAYEQYFGPGTRLTVT.

At least ten counts were recorded for this clonotype. The rearrangement joins TRBV18 to TRBJ1-5; D remains ambiguous. V was shortened by 1 base and J by 5 bases, with 9 bases between the two germline ends. The CDR3 has 14 residues. The V gene's germline CDR1 is KGHSH and CDR2 LQKENI. For the CDR3, the DNA is TGTGCCAGCTCACCACAGGGCAACCATCAGCCCCAGCATTTT. This sequence encodes CASSPQGNHQPQHF.

This clonotype was seen a few times. The chain links TRBV5-6 to TRBJ2-2, with TRBD2 identical over 13 bases. In germline, CDR1 is SGHDT, CDR2 YYEEEE. Germline trimming cut 4 bases from V and 5 bases from J; bases unmatched to any gene: 8. This CDR3 has 17 residues. As DNA, the CDR3 is TGTGCCAGCAGCGCCGGACTAGCGGGAGCTGTGACCGGGGAGCTGTTTTTT. Translated, it gives CASSAGLAGAVTGELFF.

This clonotype appeared many times. J is TRBJ1-3 and V is TRBV18; tentative D call: TRBD1 (5 bases). The CDR3 totals 15 residues. CDR1 and CDR2 (germline): KGHSH, LQKENI. V was pared by 3 bases and J by 1 base, with 10 bases between. Written as DNA, the CDR3 is TGTGCCAGCTCACCGCGGCAGGGATCTGGAAACACCATATATTTT. It codes for CASSPRQGSGNTIYF.

This chain uses TRBV20-1 with TRBJ1-5; possible D gene TRBD1, 5 bases. The CDR3 totals 16 residues. CDR1 and CDR2 (germline): DFQATT, SNEGSKA (reference sequence). V lost 4 bases to trimming and J lost 3 bases, with 19 bases between them. CDR3 loop: CSAIGHRKASNQPQHF. In DNA, the CDR3 is TGCAGTGCTATTGGGCACAGGAAAGCCTCCAATCAGCCCCAGCATTTT.

The rearrangement links TRBV10-3 to TRBJ1-6; 9 bases fit TRBD1. CDR3 length: 14 residues. V lost 6 bases to trimming and J lost 10 bases; unmatched junction nucleotides: 7. Germline CDR1 reads ENHRY; CDR2 reads SYGVKD. In DNA, the CDR3 is TGTGCCATCAGGGGACAGGGAATAGAATCACCCCTCCACTTT. This gives the protein CAIRGQGIESPLHF.

CDR3 DNA sequence: TGTGCCAGCAGTTCTCCGTCGACAGGGAGCACTGAAGCTTTCTTT. Translated, it gives CASSSPSTGSTEAFF. The J gene is TRBJ1-1, the V gene TRBV12-3 or TRBV12-4; 7 nucleotides match TRBD1. CDR3 length equals 15 residues. The trim removed 4 bases at V and 4 bases at J, leaving 9 bases unmatched.

This clonotype has ten or more counts. V usage is TRBV30 and J usage is TRBJ1-2; D remains unclear. Germline assignment: CDR1 GTSNPN and CDR2 SVGIG (reference sequence). With 2 bases removed from V and 8 bases from J, the gap between germline ends came to 18 bases. The CDR3 is made up of 14 amino acids. The CDR3 DNA reads TGTGCCTGGAGTCAAAGACGGGCCCGGGAGGGCTACACCTTC. As protein: CAWSQRRAREGYTF.

This clonotype was found a few times. The J gene is TRBJ2-7, the V gene TRBV7-2; TRBD2 is a possible D gene (5 bases). Germline V lookup: CDR1 SGHTA, CDR2 FQGNSA. This CDR3 comprises 13 residues. Trimming pared 5 bases from V and 0 bases from J, leaving 8 bases between. The CDR3 loop is CASSHRDSYEQYF. In DNA, the CDR3 is TGTGCCAGCAGCCACCGGGACTCCTACGAGCAGTACTTC.

This clonotype was seen only a few times. The chain recombines TRBV19 with TRBJ2-3; a possible D gene is TRBD2 (5 bases). Looked up from germline, CDR1 is LNHDA and CDR2 is SQIVND (reference sequence). CDR3 length: 13 residues. V gave up 5 bases and J gave up 5 bases, with 11 bases separating them. CDR3 sequence reads: CASSANRGDTQYF. The CDR3 DNA reads as TGTGCCAGTAGTGCAAACCGGGGAGATACGCAGTATTTT.

The gene calls are TRBV7-9 and TRBJ1-2, with D maybe TRBD1 (5 bases). The CDR3 sequence is 15 residues long. V was trimmed by 8 bases and J by 3 bases, leaving 19 bases between them. Germline V CDR1 and CDR2: SEHNR, FQNEAQ (reference sequence). DNA for the CDR3: TGTGCCAGCGGGGATTCACGTGGGGGTTACTATGGCTACACCTTC. This sequence encodes CASGDSRGGYYGYTF.

This chain connects TRBV12-3 or TRBV12-4 to TRBJ2-1; 8 bases line up with TRBD2. This CDR3 contains 14 residues. V dropped 3 bases and J dropped 6; count of bases not matched to a gene: 4. CDR3 sequence: CASSFRGGFNEQFF. The CDR3 DNA is TGTGCCAGCAGTTTCCGGGGGGGGTTCAATGAGCAGTTCTTC.

The sample holds a few counts of this clonotype. The CDR3 is CASSYSFQGVEQYF. CDR3 nucleotide sequence: TGTGCCAGCAGTTACTCGTTCCAGGGAGTTGAGCAGTACTTC. This chain uses TRBV6-2 or TRBV6-3 with TRBJ2-7; D may match TRBD1 or TRBD2 (5 bases each). V lost 0 bases and J 7 bases, leaving 13 bases between the germline ends. CDR3 length equals 14 residues. From germline, CDR1 is MNHEY and CDR2 SVGEGT.

This clonotype was recorded at least ten times. Germline and junction disagree at one end, which may indicate a read error. CDR3 loop: CSVLRPGLEPQYF. The CDR3 region has the DNA TGCAGCGTCCTCCGCCCGGGACTAGAGCCCCAGTACTTC. V usage is TRBV29-1 and J usage is TRBJ2-5, with 8 bases fitting TRBD2. The CDR3 is 13 residues long. Germline V gene data show CDR1 as SQVTM and CDR2 as ANQGSEA.

This clonotype was detected a few times. The V gene is TRBV5-1, the J gene TRBJ2-3, with a tentative D call TRBD1 (6 bases). The CDR3 totals 14 residues. V dropped 4 bases and J dropped 0 bases, with 9 bases sitting between them. The V gene's germline CDR1 is SGHRS and CDR2 YFSETQ. CDR3 protein: CASSGGQSTDTQYF. The CDR3 nucleotides read TGCGCCAGCAGCGGTGGACAGAGCACAGATACGCAGTATTTT.

This clonotype was detected only a few times. The V call is TRBV23-1, the J call TRBJ2-3, with D perhaps TRBD2 (6 bases). TRBV23-1 is an open reading frame whose function is uncertain. With 1 base removed from V and 3 bases from J, the gap between germline ends came to 14 bases. This CDR3 comprises 16 residues. This CDR3 is CASSQWGGTCTDTQYF. The CDR3 coding sequence is TGCGCCAGCAGTCAATGGGGCGGGACTTGTACAGATACGCAGTATTTT.

This chain links TRBV2 with TRBJ2-5; D unclear. Trimming pared 2 bases from V and 5 bases from J, leaving 18 bases between. The germline V gene has CDR1 SNHLY and CDR2 FYNNEI. The CDR3 loop spans 16 amino acids. The CDR3 region has the DNA TGTGCCAGCAGTGAATCTCGACCTAACCCCATGGAGACCCAGTACTTC. As protein: CASSESRPNPMETQYF.